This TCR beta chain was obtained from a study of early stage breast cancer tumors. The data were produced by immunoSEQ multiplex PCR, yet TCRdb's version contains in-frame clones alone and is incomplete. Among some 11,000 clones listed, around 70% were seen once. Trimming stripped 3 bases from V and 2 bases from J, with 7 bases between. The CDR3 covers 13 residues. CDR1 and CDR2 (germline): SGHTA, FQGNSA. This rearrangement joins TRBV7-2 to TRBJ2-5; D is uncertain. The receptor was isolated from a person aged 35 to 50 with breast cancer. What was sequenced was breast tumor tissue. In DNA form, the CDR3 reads TGTGCCAGCAGCTTGTCTCCGCAAGAGACCCAGTACTTC. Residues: CASSLSPQETQYF.